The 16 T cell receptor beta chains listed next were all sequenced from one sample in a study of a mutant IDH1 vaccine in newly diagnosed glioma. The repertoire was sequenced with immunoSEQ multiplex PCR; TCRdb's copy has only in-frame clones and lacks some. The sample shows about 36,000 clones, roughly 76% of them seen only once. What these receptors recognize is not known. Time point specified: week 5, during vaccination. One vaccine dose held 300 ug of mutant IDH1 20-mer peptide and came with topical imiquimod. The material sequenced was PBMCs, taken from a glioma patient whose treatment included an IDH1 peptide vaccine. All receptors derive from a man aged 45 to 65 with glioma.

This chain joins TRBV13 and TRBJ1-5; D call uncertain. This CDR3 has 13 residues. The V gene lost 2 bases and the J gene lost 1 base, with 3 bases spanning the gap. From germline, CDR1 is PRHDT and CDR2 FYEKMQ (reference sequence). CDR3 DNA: TGTGCCAGCAGCTTAAACAGCAATCAGCCCCAGCATTTT. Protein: CASSLNSNQPQHF.

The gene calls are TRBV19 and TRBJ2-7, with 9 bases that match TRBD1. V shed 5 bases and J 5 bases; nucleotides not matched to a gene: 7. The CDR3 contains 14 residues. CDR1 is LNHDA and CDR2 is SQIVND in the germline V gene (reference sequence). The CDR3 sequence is CASSLQGALDEQYF. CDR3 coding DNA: TGTGCCAGTAGTTTACAGGGGGCGCTGGACGAGCAGTACTTC.

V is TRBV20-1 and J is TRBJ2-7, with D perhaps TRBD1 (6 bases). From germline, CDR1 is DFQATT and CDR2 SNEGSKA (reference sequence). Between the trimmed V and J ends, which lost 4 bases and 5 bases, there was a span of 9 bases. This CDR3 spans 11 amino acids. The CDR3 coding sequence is TGCAGTGCTATGCAGGGGAACGAGCAGTACTTC. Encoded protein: CSAMQGNEQYF.

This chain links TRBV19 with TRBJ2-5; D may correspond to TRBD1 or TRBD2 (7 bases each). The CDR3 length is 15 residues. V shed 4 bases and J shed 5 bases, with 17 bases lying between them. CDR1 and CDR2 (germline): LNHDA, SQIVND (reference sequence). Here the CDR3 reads CASSTGGGLMETQYF. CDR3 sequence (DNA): TGTGCCAGTAGTACAGGGGGAGGGTTGATGGAGACCCAGTACTTC. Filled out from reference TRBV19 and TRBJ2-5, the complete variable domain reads DGGITQSPKYLFRKEGQNVTLSCEQNLNHDAMYWYRQDPGQGLRLIYYSQIVNDFQKGDIAEGYSVSREKKESFPLTVTSAQKNPTAFYLCASSTGGGLMETQYFGPGTRLLVL.

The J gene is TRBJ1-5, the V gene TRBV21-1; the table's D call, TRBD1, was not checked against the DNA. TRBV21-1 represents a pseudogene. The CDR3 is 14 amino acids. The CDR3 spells CASSKGTGPQPQHF. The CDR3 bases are TGTGCCAGCAGCAAAGGGACAGGACCTCAGCCCCAGCATTTT.

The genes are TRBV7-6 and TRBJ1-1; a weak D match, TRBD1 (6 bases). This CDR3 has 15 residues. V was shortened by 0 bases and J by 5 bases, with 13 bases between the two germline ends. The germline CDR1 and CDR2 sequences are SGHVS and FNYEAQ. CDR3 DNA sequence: TGTGCCAGCAGCTTAGCCAGGGGTGGAGGAACTGAAGCTTTCTTT. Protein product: CASSLARGGGTEAFF.

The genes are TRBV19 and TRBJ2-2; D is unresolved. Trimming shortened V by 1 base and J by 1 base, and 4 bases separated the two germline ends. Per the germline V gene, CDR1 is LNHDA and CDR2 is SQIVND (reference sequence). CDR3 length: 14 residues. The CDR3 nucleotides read TGTGCCAGTAGTATAGCGGAGAACACCGGGGAGCTGTTTTTT. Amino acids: CASSIAENTGELFF.

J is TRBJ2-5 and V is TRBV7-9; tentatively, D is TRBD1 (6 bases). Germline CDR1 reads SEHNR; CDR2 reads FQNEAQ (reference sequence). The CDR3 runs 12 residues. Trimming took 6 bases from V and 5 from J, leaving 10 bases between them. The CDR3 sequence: CASRYRDETQYF. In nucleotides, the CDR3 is TGTGCCAGCAGATACAGGGATGAGACCCAGTACTTC.

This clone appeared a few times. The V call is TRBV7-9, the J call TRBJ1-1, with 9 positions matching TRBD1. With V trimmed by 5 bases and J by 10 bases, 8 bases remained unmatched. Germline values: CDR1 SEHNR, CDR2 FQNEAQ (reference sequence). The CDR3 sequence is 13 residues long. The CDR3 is CASSPWTGVTAFF. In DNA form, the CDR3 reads TGTGCCAGCAGCCCATGGACAGGGGTGACAGCTTTCTTT.

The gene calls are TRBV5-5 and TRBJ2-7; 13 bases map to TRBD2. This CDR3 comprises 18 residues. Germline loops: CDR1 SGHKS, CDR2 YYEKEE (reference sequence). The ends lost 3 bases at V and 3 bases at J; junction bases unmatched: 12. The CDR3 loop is CASSSGLAGVLAGYEQYF. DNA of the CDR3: TGTGCCAGCAGCTCCGGACTAGCGGGAGTTCTGGCTGGCTACGAGCAGTACTTC.

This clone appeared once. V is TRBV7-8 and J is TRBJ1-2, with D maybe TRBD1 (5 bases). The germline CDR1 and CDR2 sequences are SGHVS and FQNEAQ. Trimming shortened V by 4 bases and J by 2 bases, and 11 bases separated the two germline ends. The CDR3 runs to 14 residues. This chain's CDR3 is CASSSRRENYGYTF. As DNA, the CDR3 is TGTGCCAGCAGCTCGCGCAGGGAAAACTATGGCTACACCTTC.

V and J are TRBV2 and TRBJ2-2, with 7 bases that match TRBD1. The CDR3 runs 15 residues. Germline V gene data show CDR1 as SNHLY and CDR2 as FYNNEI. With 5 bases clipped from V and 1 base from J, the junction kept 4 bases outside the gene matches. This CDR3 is CASSNRGRNTGELFF. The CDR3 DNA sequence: TGTGCCAGCAGTAACAGGGGACGGAACACCGGGGAGCTGTTTTTT. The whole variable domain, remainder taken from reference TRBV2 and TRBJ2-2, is EPEVTQTPSHQVTQMGQEVILRCVPISNHLYFYWYRQILGQKVEFLVSFYNNEISEKSEIFDDQFSVERPDGSNFTLKIRSTKLEDSAMYFCASSNRGRNTGELFFGEGSRLTVL.

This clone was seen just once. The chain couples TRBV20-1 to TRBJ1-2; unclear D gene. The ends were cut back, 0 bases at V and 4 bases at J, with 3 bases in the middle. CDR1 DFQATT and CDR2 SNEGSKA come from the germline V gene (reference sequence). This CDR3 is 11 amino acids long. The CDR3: CSARDPYGYTF. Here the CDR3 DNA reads TGCAGTGCTAGAGATCCCTATGGCTACACCTTC.

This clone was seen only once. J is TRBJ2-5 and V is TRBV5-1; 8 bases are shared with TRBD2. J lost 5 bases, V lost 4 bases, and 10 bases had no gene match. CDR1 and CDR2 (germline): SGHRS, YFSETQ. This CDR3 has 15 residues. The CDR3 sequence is CASSPGAGVGETQYF. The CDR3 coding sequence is TGCGCCAGCAGCCCGGGAGCGGGAGTAGGGGAGACCCAGTACTTC. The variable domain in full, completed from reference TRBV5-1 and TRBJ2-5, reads KAGVTQTPRYLIKTRGQQVTLSCSPISGHRSVSWYQQTPGQGLQFLFEYFSETQRNKGNFPGRFSGRQFSNSRSEMNVSTLELGDSALYLCASSPGAGVGETQYFGPGTRLLVL.

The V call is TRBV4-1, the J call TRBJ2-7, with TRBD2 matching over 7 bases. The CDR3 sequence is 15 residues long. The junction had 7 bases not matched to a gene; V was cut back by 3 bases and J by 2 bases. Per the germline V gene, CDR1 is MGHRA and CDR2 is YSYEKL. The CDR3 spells CASSQGSGTTYEQYF. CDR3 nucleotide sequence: TGCGCCAGCAGCCAGGGTTCCGGGACTACCTACGAGCAGTACTTC.

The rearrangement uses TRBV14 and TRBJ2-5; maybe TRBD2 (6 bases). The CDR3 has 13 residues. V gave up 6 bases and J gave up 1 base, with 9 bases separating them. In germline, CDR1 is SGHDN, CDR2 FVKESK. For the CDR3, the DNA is TGTGCCAGCAGAGGAGGGGCCCAAGAGACCCAGTACTTC. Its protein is CASRGGAQETQYF.